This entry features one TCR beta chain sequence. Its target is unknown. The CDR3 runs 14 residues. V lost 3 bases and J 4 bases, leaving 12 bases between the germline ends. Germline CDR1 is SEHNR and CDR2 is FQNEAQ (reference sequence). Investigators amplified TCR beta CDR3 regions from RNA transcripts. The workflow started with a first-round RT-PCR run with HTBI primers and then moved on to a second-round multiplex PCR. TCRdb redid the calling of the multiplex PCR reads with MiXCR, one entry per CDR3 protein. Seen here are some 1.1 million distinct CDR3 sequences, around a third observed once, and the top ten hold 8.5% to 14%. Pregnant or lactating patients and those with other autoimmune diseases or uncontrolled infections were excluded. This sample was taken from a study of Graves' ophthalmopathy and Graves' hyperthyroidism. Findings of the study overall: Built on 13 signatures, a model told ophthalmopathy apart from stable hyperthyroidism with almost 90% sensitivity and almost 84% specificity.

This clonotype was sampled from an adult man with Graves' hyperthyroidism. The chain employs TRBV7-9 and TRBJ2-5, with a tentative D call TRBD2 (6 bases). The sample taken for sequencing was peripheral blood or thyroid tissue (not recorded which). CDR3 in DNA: TGTGCCAGCAGCTTCGGGTTAGCGGCAGAGACCCAGTACTTC. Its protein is CASSFGLAAETQYF.